Here is one TCR beta chain with its context. The antigen is not known. This specimen comes from a study of cytomegalovirus exposure and HLA in healthy donors. General study results and limits: A later analysis associated some 16,000 TCR beta sequences with HLA alleles at a 0.05 false discovery rate. Highest at DRB1 and lowest at HLA-C, TCR association rates differed among HLA loci in a later analysis.

PCR primers comprised 60 Vbeta and 13 Jbeta primers. Here immunoSEQ multiplex PCR was the method, and the copy in TCRdb shows in-frame clones only, minus some. The data hold around 190,000 clones, with roughly three quarters observed a single time. The sequencing input was PBMCs. The TCR was taken from a woman between 18 and 29 years old in good health and CMV-seronegative.

In DNA form, the CDR3 reads TGTGCCAGTAGCCAAGGGAGGGGCTTTGAGCAGTTCTTC. Residues: CASSQGRGFEQFF. This chain uses TRBV19 with TRBJ2-1; 7 bases are a match to TRBD2. V shed 6 bases and J 9 bases; nucleotides not matched to a gene: 8. The CDR3 contains 13 residues. Per the germline V gene, CDR1 is LNHDA and CDR2 is SQIVND (reference sequence).